One sample yielded the 12 T cell receptor beta chains listed below, sequenced in a study of T cell changes during pregnancy in multiple sclerosis. Produced via immunoSEQ multiplex PCR; TCRdb's table is partial and in-frame only. The data show 38,000 or so clones, with about 90% seen just once and 0.57% held by the top ten. Here the sequenced sample was CD4+ T cells from peripheral blood mononuclear cells, taken in the second trimester of pregnancy. The receptor source for this set is a female donor with multiple sclerosis, enrolled in a pregnancy study.

In its sample, this clone was seen a few times. V usage is TRBV6-4 and J usage is TRBJ1-5, with D unresolved. From germline, CDR1 is MRHNA and CDR2 SNTAGT. This CDR3 contains 13 residues. V shed 4 bases and J shed 7 bases, with 11 bases lying between them. This CDR3 reads CASSVWGGQPQHF. The CDR3 nucleotides are TGTGCCAGCAGTGTATGGGGAGGGCAGCCCCAGCATTTT.

Note on this clone: Other DNA sequences within the sample encode an identical CDR3. The rearrangement uses TRBV6-5 and TRBJ2-7, with a possible D match to TRBD2 (5 bases). Between the trimmed V and J ends, which lost 5 bases and 0 bases, there was a span of 11 bases. Looked up from germline, CDR1 is MNHEY and CDR2 is SVGAGI. This CDR3 region has 14 residues. CDR3 sequence: CASSRTASSYEQYF. The CDR3 region has the DNA TGTGCCAGCAGTAGGACTGCGAGCTCCTACGAGCAGTACTTC.

The V gene is TRBV4-1, the J gene TRBJ2-7; 12 nucleotides align to TRBD2. From germline, CDR1 is MGHRA and CDR2 YSYEKL. The CDR3 spans 17 residues. V shed 4 bases, J shed 3 bases, and the junction held 10 bases outside the gene matches. DNA for the CDR3: TGCGCCAGCAGCCCCCGGTGGCTAGCGGGAGGGGACTACGAGCAGTACTTC. This gives the protein CASSPRWLAGGDYEQYF.

The CDR3 nucleotides are TGTGCCAGCAGCGGACTGCTAGCGGGAGTAAAGGATGAGCAGTTCTTC. Translated, it gives CASSGLLAGVKDEQFF. J is TRBJ2-1 and V is TRBV5-4; the match to TRBD2 covers 10 bases. After removal of 4 bases from V and 8 bases from J, the junction contained 12 bases not matched to a gene. This CDR3 contains 16 residues. From germline, CDR1 is SGHNT and CDR2 YYREEE (reference sequence).

This rearrangement joins TRBV7-2 to TRBJ2-2; D is ambiguous. The CDR3 has 15 amino acids. Germline lookup yields CDR1 SGHTA and CDR2 FQGNSA. The V end lost 1 base, the J end lost 3 bases, and 9 bases lay between the germline ends. CDR3 sequence reads: CASSLVGGYTGELFF. CDR3 in DNA: TGTGCCAGCAGCTTAGTAGGCGGTTACACCGGGGAGCTGTTTTTT.

The chain combines TRBV5-4 with TRBJ2-5; 7 bases match TRBD2. V shed 7 bases, J shed 2 bases, and the junction held 5 bases outside the gene matches. The CDR3 is made up of 13 amino acids. Germline loops: CDR1 SGHNT, CDR2 YYREEE (reference sequence). In DNA form, the CDR3 reads TGTGCCAGCGGGAGGGGCTGGCAAGAGACCCAGTACTTC. This gives the protein CASGRGWQETQYF.

The chain combines TRBV5-4 with TRBJ2-2; perhaps TRBD2 as D (7 bases). This CDR3 is 16 amino acids long. Looked up from germline, CDR1 is SGHNT and CDR2 is YYREEE (reference sequence). Trimming shortened V by 4 bases and J by 2 bases, and 15 bases separated the two germline ends. CDR3 in amino acids: CASSLGASGNTGELFF. Here the CDR3 DNA reads TGTGCCAGCAGCCTGGGGGCTAGCGGCAACACCGGGGAGCTGTTTTTT.

The chain uses TRBV28 and TRBJ2-7; 7 bases are a match to TRBD1. This CDR3 comprises 12 residues. Germline values: CDR1 MDHEN, CDR2 SYDVKM. The trim removed 3 bases at V and 7 bases at J, leaving 3 bases unmatched. DNA of the CDR3: TGTGCCAGCAGTTTGACAGGGAGAGAGCAGTACTTC. Amino acids: CASSLTGREQYF.

The chain recombines TRBV4-2 with TRBJ2-7; D might be TRBD2 (5 bases). Germline CDR1 LGHNA, CDR2 YNFKEQ. Trimming took 0 bases from V and 4 from J, leaving 25 bases between them. The CDR3 is made up of 19 amino acids. The CDR3 DNA follows: TGTGCCAGCAGCCAAGACGAAGCGGCGGGCGGGCCGATTAGGTACGAGCAGTACTTC. It codes for CASSQDEAAGGPIRYEQYF.

J is TRBJ2-7 and V is TRBV27; possible D gene TRBD2, 5 bases. Germline loops: CDR1 MNHEY, CDR2 SMNVEV (reference sequence). The CDR3 covers 14 residues. V shed 2 bases and J shed 4 bases, with 12 bases lying between them. The CDR3 loop reads CASSLRAGSYEQYF. The DNA for the CDR3 is TGTGCCAGCAGTTTACGTGCGGGCTCTTACGAGCAGTACTTC.

V and J are TRBV18 and TRBJ1-4; weak D call: TRBD1 (6 bases). Trimming removed 5 bases at V and 5 bases at J, with 15 bases between. This CDR3 is built from 15 residues. Germline CDR1 KGHSH, CDR2 LQKENI. CDR3 DNA: TGTGCCAGCTCAATGGTTGGCAGGGGAAATGAAAAACTGTTTTTT. It translates to CASSMVGRGNEKLFF.

The chain recombines TRBV29-1 with TRBJ2-5, with 7 bases identical to TRBD1. CDR1 is SQVTM, CDR2 ANQGSEA, per germline. This CDR3 region has 12 residues. The V segment lost 2 bases and the J segment 6 bases; nucleotides outside the gene matches: 3. CDR3 sequence reads: CSVEKGAQTQYF. The DNA for the CDR3 is TGCAGCGTTGAAAAGGGGGCTCAGACCCAGTACTTC.